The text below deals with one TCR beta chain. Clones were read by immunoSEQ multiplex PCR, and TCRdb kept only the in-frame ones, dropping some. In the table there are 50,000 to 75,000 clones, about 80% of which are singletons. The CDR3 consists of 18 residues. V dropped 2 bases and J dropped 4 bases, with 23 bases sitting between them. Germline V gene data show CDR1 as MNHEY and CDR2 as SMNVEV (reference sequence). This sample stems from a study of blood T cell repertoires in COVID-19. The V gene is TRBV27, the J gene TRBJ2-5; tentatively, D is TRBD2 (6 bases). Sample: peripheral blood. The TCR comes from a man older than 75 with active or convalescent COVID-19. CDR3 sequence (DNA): TGTGCCAGCAGTTTAAGCGACGGCGGGATCAGAGGGAGAGAGACCCAGTACTTC. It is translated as CASSLSDGGIRGRETQYF.